Reported below is one T cell receptor (beta chain). This clone was found once. No antigen is known for it. Base qualities are not provided; no much larger clone lies one nucleotide away. The cohort consisted of approximately 670 healthy bone marrow donors. At the time of sampling, all cohort members were nominally healthy, though unrecorded immune exposures were likely present. CMV serostatus was recorded as positive for around 300 and negative for about 50% of the 666 cohort members, whereas no CMV serostatus was recorded for the donor in question. A peripheral blood sample was provided by each donor, and peripheral blood mononuclear cells were used for TCR beta sequencing. Genomic DNA was extracted from the blood cell samples with the Qiagen DNeasy Blood Extraction Kit. CDR1 SGHTA and CDR2 FQGTGA are derived from the germline V gene. Cut back by 3 bases and 9 bases, the V and J ends lie 9 bases apart. Its CDR3 holds 13 amino acids, cysteine through phenylalanine. Only the CDR3 part of the read is kept: 39 bases, read in frame from the first base.

The sample comes from a study of cytomegalovirus exposure and HLA in healthy donors listed by TCRdb under 2017. Describing the broader study: An earlier analysis of about 530 of the donors reported about 300 Gb of sequence data and 117 million unique TCR beta sequences obtained from roughly 170 million T cells. About 280 gigabases of sequencing data and 75 million to 85 million unique TCR sequences made up an early release that covered around 640 HLA-typed donors. Among the roughly 400 genotyped donors, around 81% belonged to the genetic ancestry cluster associated with self-reported Caucasian donors. The study was designed to test whether signatures of past pathogen exposure could be identified by cataloging public T cell receptors. The T cell repertoires of 550 to 850 subjects were profiled by immunosequencing and related to cytomegalovirus serostatus. Besides the first cohort of roughly 640 subjects, a separate validation cohort made up of roughly 120 different subjects was used. To predict cytomegalovirus infection status, the study brought together high-throughput TCR immunosequencing, statistical association of individual TCRs with disease status, and machine learning. A later analysis re-analyzed previously published TCR beta repertoires from 500 to 700 donors and added high-resolution HLA genotyping to study TCR occurrence patterns. The later analysis used no new phenotypic data to find candidate immune exposures, relying instead on TCR beta sequences and their occurrence across donors. An earlier analysis of around 540 of the donors applied high-throughput TCR beta sequencing to assess whether each TCR beta V gene segment acted as functional or pseudogenic. Donor age, sex, ethnicity and CMV serostatus were compiled alongside the repertoire data. In a later genetic analysis, genome-wide SNP genotypes for about 55% of the 666 donors were used, and that subset was treated as a discovery cohort. All discovery cohort repertoires had been generated on a single sequencing platform. HLA typing covered class I and class II loci at four-digit resolution. The number of donors typed differed by locus, with roughly 629-640 for A, B, C, DRB1 and DQB1, 522 for DQA1, over 600 for DPA1, and around 460 for DPB1. Because of strong linkage in the cohort, roughly five DR-DQ haplotypes were treated as single units for association and clustering. Among 350 to 400 genotyped donors of the cohort, an average of 235,054 unique TCR beta nucleotide sequences were sequenced per donor, roughly 20% of them non-productive.

What the research found in general, with its limitations: In a later analysis, about 16,000 TCR beta sequences were associated with specific HLA alleles at a false discovery rate of 0.05. According to a later analysis, TCR association rates differed among HLA loci, with DRB1 alleles showing the most associated TCRs and HLA-C alleles showing the fewest. The 87-base-pair reads could not distinguish some IMGT-functional V segments, including TRBV6-2 and TRBV6-3, so those segments were excluded. According to a later analysis, most CMV-associated TCR beta chains appeared to be HLA-restricted, and the HLA associations seemed to be driven largely by CMV exposure. Because HLA typing was missing for some donors at each locus, association tests included only the typed subset. A further reported finding was that TCR beta sequences accurately predicted the HLA-A and HLA-B alleles for most subjects in the first cohort. Roughly uniform sequencing depth across donors was assumed in presence/absence analyses, although this assumption may not hold. A later analysis reported that several top co-occurrence clusters appeared linked to parvovirus B19, influenza, CMV and Epstein-Barr virus. The earlier analysis of approximately 560 of the donors excluded about 16 rarely observed V segments, including chromosome 9 orphons, because counts were too low. A cluster of highly shared sequence variants was judged likely to be a technical artifact of the sequencing pipeline. A few of the identified cytomegalovirus-associated TCR beta chains were confirmed in vitro to be specific for cytomegalovirus antigens. In this cohort, only TCR beta chains were sequenced, and detectable features were limited by the absence of alpha or paired-chain data. Linkage disequilibrium might explain the correlated functional status among segregating V segments, but an unknown experimental factor could not be excluded. When HLA alleles, especially DR and DQ, strongly co-occurred, attributing TCR associations to individual alleles was difficult. In the study, approximately 160 TCR beta chains were listed as associated with cytomegalovirus. Compared with the 666-donor mean, donors in an Asian-associated ancestry cluster had fewer N-insertions in productive TCRs, according to a later genetic analysis. An earlier analysis of several hundred of the donors showed that most TCR beta V segments appeared in productive rearrangements either about 87% or about 30% of the time, which broadly matched IMGT annotations. Most TCR sequences were seen in very few donors, while some public TCRs were found in many individuals. According to the authors, the approach could potentially be generalized to other disease states and immunological phenotypes. In a later analysis, HLA-associated TCR beta chains showed more clonal expansion and lower generation probabilities than non-associated chains that were equally common. A later genetic analysis associated a missense DCLRE1C variant with V-gene and J-gene trimming of TCR beta chains, and an independent cohort replicated the association. Immune exposure information for the cohort was limited to CMV serostatus. The classifier was reported to diagnose cytomegalovirus status with high specificity and sensitivity in both the original and validation cohorts.

The library was obtained by the immunoSEQ multiplex PCR assay. For the multiplex PCR, a mixture combining 60 forward primers for TCR Vbeta segments and 13 reverse primers for TCR Jbeta segments was used. The CDR3 region of rearranged TCR beta genes was amplified from genomic DNA by a multiplex PCR assay. The amplified TCR beta libraries were sequenced on the Illumina HiSeq System as 87-base-pair reads. As for the original processing: In a later analysis, some 80 million unique TCR beta chains were counted across the 650 to 750 repertoires, and roughly 11 million of these chains were shared by at least two donors. Raw reads were error-corrected and collapsed into unique sequences with a nearest-neighbor algorithm that merged closely related sequences to remove PCR and sequencing errors. CDR3 sequences were aligned to IMGT reference sequences to assign V, D and J gene segments. For a sequence to be retained, a match of at least six nucleotides was required to both a V gene segment and a J gene segment. Rearrangements were classified as productive when the CDR3 lacked stop codons and remained in frame with V and J, and all other rearrangements were classified as non-productive. Following IMGT convention, CDR3 was defined as the stretch from the second conserved V-encoded cysteine up to the conserved J-encoded phenylalanine. The earlier analysis of some 540 of the donors excluded any sequence lacking an unambiguous match to a single V gene segment. In an earlier analysis of some 590 of the donors, V segments were called functional above 56.7% productive rearrangements and were called segregating when the between-donor standard deviation exceeded 5%. A statistical classification framework was developed to diagnose cytomegalovirus status using the catalog of TCR beta chain sequences. In a later analysis, TCR nucleotide sequences were compared against IMGT/GENE-DB human TR gene sequences so that V and J genes could be assigned. Using the TCRdist pipeline, a later analysis assigned CDR3 sequences along with most-parsimonious VDJ recombination scenarios. In a later analysis, each TCR beta chain was defined by its CDR3 amino acid sequence together with its V-gene family, and reads lacking a unique V-gene family were excluded. A later analysis removed roughly 590 highly shared, low-generation-probability nucleotide sequences to deal with suspected cross-contamination and a sequencing artifact. In a later analysis, a clonal expansion index was calculated for each public chain from normalized within-repertoire ranks of inferred template counts. In a later analysis, generation probabilities were computed using a VDJ recombination model fitted to out-of-frame rearrangements, and the results were checked against IGoR. Hypergeometric tests were used in a later analysis to score TCR-TCR, TCR-HLA and TCR-CMV co-occurrence, with a repertoire-size bias correction applied to the TCR pairs. A later analysis estimated false discovery rates by permuting HLA or CMV assignments 20 times. In a later analysis, co-occurring TCRs were grouped with DBSCAN, and TCRdist sequence similarity was added when clustering was performed within HLA-allele-positive subsets. Co-occurrence clustering excluded repertoires with fewer than 30,000 or more than 120,000 public chains, plus five with anomalous nucleotide sharing. TCRdb took over this immuneACCESS table, retaining in-frame rearrangements with V and J assigned. Such tables are incomplete; in checked studies, under half of the missing clones stem from an unresolved V gene, and the remainder is unexplained. The DNA gave D and trimming, while V, J and clone size come from that table. The sample records 100,000 to 150,000 clones, about 78% of which are singletons. The top ten clones comprise approximately 2.6% of the sample.

Sequenced input: PBMCs. The rearrangement joined TRBV7-3 to TRBJ1-6; the D gene assignment is ambiguous. The TCR sequence derives from a human donor in good health. Here is the DNA: TGTGCCAGCAGCTTGGGCTACGGTTCACCCCTCCACTTT. This sequence encodes CASSLGYGSPLHF. Beyond the CDR3, the reference TRBV7-3 and TRBJ1-6 genes provide the residues; the full variable domain reads: GAGVSQTPSNKVTEKGKYVELRCDPISGHTALYWYRQSLGQGPEFLIYFQGTGAADDSGLPNDRFFAVRPEGSVSTLKIQRTERGDSAVYLCASSLGYGSPLHFGNGTRLTVT.